Below are 14 T cell receptor beta chains sequenced from a single sample in a study of beta chain features in type 1 diabetes. What was sequenced were expressed TCRB transcripts, since all of the isolated RNA had been reverse transcribed. The data were produced by immunoSEQ multiplex PCR, yet TCRdb's version contains in-frame clones alone and is incomplete. The profile shows 150,000 or so clones, roughly 9% of them singletons. Material for sequencing was central memory CD4+ T cells from blood. The receptor set was obtained from a young woman in good health.

This sequence joins TRBV29-1 and TRBJ2-5, with D unresolved. The germline V gene has CDR1 SQVTM and CDR2 ANQGSEA. With 8 bases removed from V and 5 bases from J, the gap between germline ends came to 12 bases. The CDR3 sequence is 11 residues long. DNA of the CDR3: TGCAGCCCGACTGTCTTGGAGACCCAGTACTTC. It translates to CSPTVLETQYF.

The table lists this clone with a few counts. The V and J genes are TRBV5-1 and TRBJ1-1, with D unclear. V was pared by 1 base and J by 0 bases, with 7 bases between. CDR1 and CDR2 (germline): SGHRS, YFSETQ. There are 14 residues in the CDR3. DNA of the CDR3: TGCGCCAGCAGCTTGCTAGAGGTGAACACTGAAGCTTTCTTT. The encoded protein is CASSLLEVNTEAFF.

This clone was found a few times. This chain joins TRBV10-3 and TRBJ1-1, with D possibly TRBD1 on 5 matching bases. There are 13 residues in the CDR3. In germline, CDR1 is ENHRY, CDR2 SYGVKD. V dropped 8 bases and J dropped 1 base, with 11 bases sitting between them. CDR3 sequence (DNA): TGTGCCATCGGGAATACAGGGAACACTGAAGCTTTCTTT. This translates into CAIGNTGNTEAFF.

J is TRBJ2-3 and V is TRBV19; 8 bases match TRBD1. V lost 8 bases, J lost 2 bases, and 6 bases stayed unmatched. The CDR3 runs to 14 residues. Looked up from germline, CDR1 is LNHDA and CDR2 is SQIVND (reference sequence). Written as DNA, the CDR3 is TGTGCCAGTGGCCGGGACAGGCCCACAGATACGCAGTATTTT. Translation: CASGRDRPTDTQYF.

The chain uses TRBV18 and TRBJ2-5, with 8 bases lining up with TRBD1. The germline V gene encodes CDR1 KGHSH and CDR2 LQKENI. J was trimmed by 3 bases and V by 3 bases; bases with no gene match: 9. The CDR3 is made up of 16 amino acids. The CDR3 is CASSPRTGRNEETQYF. Written as DNA, the CDR3 is TGTGCCAGCTCACCTCGGACAGGGAGAAACGAAGAGACCCAGTACTTC.

The gene calls are TRBV9 and TRBJ2-7, with 10 nucleotides matching TRBD1. Looked up from germline, CDR1 is SGDLS and CDR2 is YYNGEE. The CDR3 is 14 residues long. V shed 0 bases and J 6 bases; nucleotides not matched to a gene: 3. CDR3 DNA: TGTGCCAGCAGCGTAGTCGGGACAGGGGCCGAGCAGTACTTC. Its translation is CASSVVGTGAEQYF.

The rearrangement uses TRBV5-1 and TRBJ2-7; 8 bases are a match to TRBD1. The CDR3 extends over 13 amino acids. The V gene end was trimmed by 6 bases and the J gene end by 2 bases; junction bases not matched to a gene: 4. Looked up from germline, CDR1 is SGHRS and CDR2 is YFSETQ. This CDR3 is CASTGTGAYEQYF. In nucleotides, the CDR3 is TGCGCCAGCACCGGGACAGGAGCCTACGAGCAGTACTTC.

There are a few counts of this clone. This chain uses TRBV18 with TRBJ2-3, with 9 bases aligning to TRBD2. CDR3 length: 16 residues. J lost 1 base, V lost 3 bases, and 5 bases had no gene match. Germline V gene data show CDR1 as KGHSH and CDR2 as LQKENI. CDR3 DNA: TGTGCCAGCTCACCCAATAGCGGGGGCCGCACAGATACGCAGTATTTT. Translating it yields CASSPNSGGRTDTQYF.

Points on this clone: One end of the junction fails to match germline, which may point to a read error. V is TRBV29-1 and J is TRBJ2-3; TRBD2 aligns across 8 bases. Germline V gene data show CDR1 as SQVTM and CDR2 as ANQGSEA. The CDR3 is 13 amino acids. Written as DNA, the CDR3 is TGCAGCGTTGGGAGCGGGAGCAAAGATACGCAGTATTTT. Translating it yields CSVGSGSKDTQYF.

This clone has more than one count but fewer than ten. The gene calls are TRBV11-2 and TRBJ2-1; weak D call: TRBD1 (5 bases). The germline V gene has CDR1 SGHAT and CDR2 FQNNGV. Deletions cut 1 base from V and 6 bases from J, with 7 bases between. The CDR3 covers 13 residues. CDR3 loop: CASSLGQLNEQFF. CDR3 nucleotide sequence: TGTGCCAGCAGCTTAGGACAGCTCAATGAGCAGTTCTTC.

The chain is built from TRBV5-5 and TRBJ1-2; 7 bases line up with TRBD1. Trimming at V came to 4 bases and at J to 8 bases, leaving 8 bases not matched to a gene. Germline CDR1 SGHKS, CDR2 YYEKEE (reference sequence). The CDR3 loop spans 13 amino acids. This CDR3 reads CASSRQGSGGYTF. The CDR3, as DNA: TGTGCCAGCAGCCGACAGGGATCAGGAGGCTACACCTTC.

Only a few counts were recorded for this clone. The chain carries TRBV11-1 and TRBJ2-5, with TRBD2 identical over 10 bases. The CDR3 has 17 residues. The V and J ends lost 7 bases and 4 bases, in that order; junction bases with no gene match: 15. Germline V lookup: CDR1 SGHAT, CDR2 FQDESV (reference sequence). The CDR3 region has the DNA TGTGCCAGCACCAAGTATCTACTAGCGGGGAACATAGAGACCCAGTACTTC. Translation: CASTKYLLAGNIETQYF.

This clone has a handful of counts. The chain recombines TRBV18 with TRBJ2-5; 10 bases are shared with TRBD1. Per the germline V gene, CDR1 is KGHSH and CDR2 is LQKENI. V lost 3 bases to trimming and J lost 5 bases; unmatched junction nucleotides: 3. The CDR3 is made up of 14 amino acids. The CDR3 DNA reads as TGTGCCAGCTCACCGACAGGGGGCGATGAGACCCAGTACTTC. Translated: CASSPTGGDETQYF.

The genes are TRBV30 and TRBJ2-1, with TRBD2 matching 11 bases. The CDR3 has 17 amino acids. Germline values: CDR1 GTSNPN, CDR2 SVGIG (reference sequence). V lost 0 bases, J lost 6 bases, and 10 bases stayed unmatched. In DNA form, the CDR3 reads TGTGCCTGGAGTGTGGGGACTAGCGGCCCAGCTCGCAATGAGCAGTTCTTC. Protein sequence: CAWSVGTSGPARNEQFF.